By its share, the clone carrying this TCR delta chain is medium-sized. TCRdb applied CATT to the RT-PCR reads for clone calling. Here the sample spans some 3,000 delta-chain clones, approximately 3.1% being singletons. These data are taken from a study of gamma-delta T cells after stem cell transplantation. V shed 0 bases and J shed 5 bases, with 15 bases lying between them. The CDR3 length is 15 residues. Per germline, CDR1 GEAIGNYY and CDR2 EKD. The sequence was collected from a human donor. It is not recorded whose cells these are; they may come from a transplant donor. V gene TRDV2 combines with J gene TRDJ1; possibly TRDD3 for D (6 bases). The specimen sequenced was gamma-delta T cells. Here the CDR3 reads CACDTVGIKGDKLIF. CDR3 DNA sequence: TGTGCCTGTGACACCGTGGGGATTAAGGGAGATAAACTCATCTTT.